Shown below are 18 T cell receptor beta chains from a single sample sequenced in a study of shared clonotypes between healthy human individuals. Using immunoSEQ multiplex PCR, the repertoire was profiled, and TCRdb retains in-frame clones only, with some absent. The sample consists of some 2,500,000 clones, 93% of them appearing once. Sequenced input: naive CD4+ T cells from PBMCs. Documented subset: CD45RA+ positively selected. Source of these receptors: a man younger than 35 in good health. Some clones in this sample may be carry-over from other donors' samples.

This chain links TRBV2 with TRBJ2-2; 7 bases fit TRBD2. With V trimmed by 4 bases and J by 6 bases, 2 bases remained unmatched. The CDR3 has 13 amino acids. CDR1 and CDR2 (germline): SNHLY, FYNNEI. DNA of the CDR3: TGTGCCAGCAGTGGGACTAGAGCCGGGGAGCTGTTTTTT. Amino acid sequence: CASSGTRAGELFF.

CDR3 nucleotide sequence: TGTGCCAGCAGCCCCAGACCAAGGAGCACAGATACGCAGTATTTT. This encodes CASSPRPRSTDTQYF. This chain joins TRBV5-6 and TRBJ2-3; D call uncertain. The CDR3 is 15 residues long. The germline V gene encodes CDR1 SGHDT and CDR2 YYEEEE. V lost 4 bases, J lost 0 bases, and 12 bases lay in between.

The chain recombines TRBV9 with TRBJ1-2; D is ambiguous. V gave up 4 bases and J gave up 2 bases, with 9 bases separating them. CDR1 is SGDLS and CDR2 is YYNGEE in the germline V gene. The CDR3 spans 13 residues. The CDR3, as DNA: TGTGCCAGCAGCCACACTGGGAACTATGGCTACACCTTC. It encodes CASSHTGNYGYTF.

In this sample, this clone turned up once. This chain uses TRBV7-2 with TRBJ2-7; a weak D match, TRBD1 (5 bases). This CDR3 region has 17 residues. Trimming pared 2 bases from V and 2 bases from J, leaving 19 bases between. Germline values: CDR1 SGHTA, CDR2 FQGNSA. Here the CDR3 reads CASSLSLAGRIPYEQYF. Written as DNA, the CDR3 is TGTGCCAGCAGCTTATCTCTGGCAGGGCGCATTCCCTACGAGCAGTACTTC.

CDR3 DNA sequence: TGTGCCAGCAGTGAATGGTCGGACGACGAGCAGTTCTTC. This codes for CASSEWSDDEQFF. The chain recombines TRBV25-1 with TRBJ2-1; D is uncertain. V was cut by 1 base and J by 10 bases, with 11 bases left in between. This CDR3 has 13 residues. Germline CDR1 reads MGHDK; CDR2 reads SYGVNS. Variable domain in full (rest from reference TRBV25-1 and TRBJ2-1): EADIYQTPRYLVIGTGKKITLECSQTMGHDKMYWYQQDPGMELHLIHYSYGVNSTEKGDLSSESTVSRIRTEHFPLTLESARPSHTSQYLCASSEWSDDEQFFGPGTRLTVL.

The chain joins TRBV5-1 to TRBJ2-7; D gene unclear. CDR1 SGHRS and CDR2 YFSETQ come from the germline V gene. V was trimmed by 4 bases and J by 3 bases, leaving 14 bases between them. The CDR3 sequence is 14 residues long. CDR3 amino acids: CASSPGGVVYEQYF. CDR3 bases: TGCGCCAGCAGCCCCGGTGGGGTAGTCTACGAGCAGTACTTC.

There are a few counts of this clone. The chain combines TRBV5-1 with TRBJ2-7, with D tentatively TRBD1 (5 bases). CDR1 and CDR2 (germline): SGHRS, YFSETQ. The CDR3 is 14 amino acids. The V end was cut by 4 bases, the J end by 5 bases, with 16 bases between. CDR3 nucleotides: TGCGCCAGCAGCCCCATTGACAGCTATCACGAGCAGTACTTC. This translates into CASSPIDSYHEQYF.

V gene TRBV10-3 combines with J gene TRBJ1-4; D gene ambiguous. Trimming removed 3 bases at V and 2 bases at J, with 16 bases between. Germline lookup yields CDR1 ENHRY and CDR2 SYGVKD. The CDR3 extends over 17 amino acids. CDR3 residues: CAISDLGGYGTNEKLFF. The CDR3 nucleotides read TGTGCCATCAGTGACCTCGGAGGGTACGGGACTAATGAAAAACTGTTTTTT.

The chain is built from TRBV5-4 and TRBJ2-1; TRBD2 matches at 13 bases. The CDR3 runs to 15 residues. V gave up 3 bases and J gave up 4 bases; unmatched junction bases: 1. Per the germline V gene, CDR1 is SGHNT and CDR2 is YYREEE (reference sequence). The DNA of the CDR3 is TGTGCCAGCAGCTGGACTAGCGGGAGATACAATGAGCAGTTCTTC. Its translation: CASSWTSGRYNEQFF.

The chain carries TRBV29-1 and TRBJ2-5, with a possible D match to TRBD1 (5 bases). This CDR3 has 12 amino acids. Germline CDR1 reads SQVTM; CDR2 reads ANQGSEA. Trimming removed 4 bases from V and 5 bases from J, with 11 bases in between. In nucleotides, the CDR3 is TGCAGCGTTGCTCCAGGGAAGGAGACCCAGTACTTC. Translating gives CSVAPGKETQYF.

The V call is TRBV6-6, the J call TRBJ1-1, with TRBD1 as a possible D gene (6 bases). Per germline, CDR1 MNHNY and CDR2 SVGAGI (reference sequence). This CDR3 comprises 15 residues. The ends were cut back, 7 bases at V and 6 bases at J, with 21 bases in the middle. The DNA for the CDR3 is TGTGCCAGCAACCTCGGGCCCCTCTCAGGGGCTGAAGCTTTCTTT. Protein product: CASNLGPLSGAEAFF.

The CDR3 region is CASSRGTEKLFF. The CDR3 DNA reads as TGTGCCAGCAGCCGCGGGACTGAAAAACTGTTTTTT. This chain connects TRBV2 to TRBJ1-4; weak D call: TRBD1 (5 bases). CDR1 SNHLY and CDR2 FYNNEI come from the germline V gene. The CDR3 loop spans 12 amino acids. V lost 6 bases and J lost 7, with 9 bases in between.

The rearrangement joins TRBV6-1 to TRBJ2-2; D possibly corresponds to TRBD1 (5 bases). CDR3 size: 13 residues. The germline CDR1 and CDR2 sequences are MNHNS and SASEGT. V was shortened by 7 bases and J by 6 bases, with 12 bases between the two germline ends. The CDR3 spells CASTNPGSGELFF. In DNA, the CDR3 is TGTGCCAGCACGAATCCAGGGTCCGGGGAGCTGTTTTTT.

The CDR3 loop is CASSFRDRVSGELFF. The CDR3 DNA follows: TGTGCCAGCAGCTTTAGAGACAGGGTCAGCGGGGAGCTGTTTTTT. The chain links TRBV7-2 to TRBJ2-2; 7 bases align to TRBD1. V gave up 3 bases and J gave up 7 bases; unmatched junction bases: 8. This CDR3 spans 15 amino acids. Germline loops: CDR1 SGHTA, CDR2 FQGNSA.

This chain joins TRBV19 and TRBJ1-1; 8 positions match TRBD1. J gave up 5 bases and V 5 bases, and 4 bases lay outside the gene matches. This CDR3 is 13 amino acids long. Germline values: CDR1 LNHDA, CDR2 SQIVND (reference sequence). The CDR3 loop is CASSSRQGTEAFF. CDR3 coding DNA: TGTGCCAGTAGTTCGAGACAGGGGACTGAAGCTTTCTTT. The variable domain in full, completed from reference TRBV19 and TRBJ1-1, reads DGGITQSPKYLFRKEGQNVTLSCEQNLNHDAMYWYRQDPGQGLRLIYYSQIVNDFQKGDIAEGYSVSREKKESFPLTVTSAQKNPTAFYLCASSSRQGTEAFFGQGTRLTVV.

The chain combines TRBV5-6 with TRBJ2-3, with D hard to call. Germline V gene data show CDR1 as SGHDT and CDR2 as YYEEEE. This CDR3 is 13 amino acids long. V dropped 0 bases and J dropped 6 bases, with 8 bases sitting between them. The DNA of the CDR3 is TGTGCCAGCAGCTTGGCCCGCAAGGATACGCAGTATTTT. Protein sequence: CASSLARKDTQYF.

The chain links TRBV2 to TRBJ2-3; 8 bases are shared with TRBD2. V lost 6 bases, J lost 4 bases, and 9 bases stayed unmatched. The CDR3 has 15 residues. The germline CDR1 and CDR2 sequences are SNHLY and FYNNEI. The CDR3: CASRVAGTAADTQYF. The CDR3, as DNA: TGTGCCAGCAGAGTAGCGGGAACAGCGGCAGATACGCAGTATTTT.

The chain links TRBV10-1 to TRBJ1-1; TRBD1 might be the D (6 bases). V was clipped by 6 bases and J by 5 bases, with 16 bases between them. Germline V gene lookup returns CDR1 WNHNN and CDR2 SYGVQD (reference sequence). The CDR3 is 14 residues long. The CDR3 DNA follows: TGCGCCAGCAGGAGGGGACAAATGGATACTGAAGCTTTCTTT. This codes for CASRRGQMDTEAFF.